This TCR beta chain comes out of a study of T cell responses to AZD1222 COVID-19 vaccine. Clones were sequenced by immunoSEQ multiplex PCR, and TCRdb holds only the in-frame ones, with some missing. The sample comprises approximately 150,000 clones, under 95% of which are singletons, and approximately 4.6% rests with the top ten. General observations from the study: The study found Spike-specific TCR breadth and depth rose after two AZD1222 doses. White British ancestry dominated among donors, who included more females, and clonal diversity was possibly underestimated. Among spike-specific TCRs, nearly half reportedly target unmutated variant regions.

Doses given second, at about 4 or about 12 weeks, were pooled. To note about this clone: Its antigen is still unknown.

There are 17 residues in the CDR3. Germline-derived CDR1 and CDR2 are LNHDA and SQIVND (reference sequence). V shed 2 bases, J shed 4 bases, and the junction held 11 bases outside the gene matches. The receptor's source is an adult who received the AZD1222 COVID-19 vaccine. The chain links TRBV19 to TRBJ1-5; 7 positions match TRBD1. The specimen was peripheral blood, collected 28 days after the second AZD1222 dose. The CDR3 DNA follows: TGTGCCAGTAGTATACCCGGGACAGCAAGGGGGAATCAGCCCCAGCATTTT. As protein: CASSIPGTARGNQPQHF. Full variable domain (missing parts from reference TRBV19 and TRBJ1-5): DGGITQSPKYLFRKEGQNVTLSCEQNLNHDAMYWYRQDPGQGLRLIYYSQIVNDFQKGDIAEGYSVSREKKESFPLTVTSAQKNPTAFYLCASSIPGTARGNQPQHFGDGTRLSIL.